The 15 T cell receptor beta chains below all came from one sample that was sequenced in a study of blood T cell repertoires in COVID-19. Data came from immunoSEQ multiplex PCR; TCRdb stores just in-frame clones and leaves some out. The top ten hold around 10% of the sample, which has 65,000 to 90,000 clones, approximately 89% seen once. Sequences were obtained from peripheral blood. The receptors here all came from an older man with acute or convalescent COVID-19.

This clone was counted only a few times. CDR3 DNA: TGCGCCAGCAGTCCCGGGACAGGCGAAAAGCAGTACTTC. Its protein is CASSPGTGEKQYF. The gene calls are TRBV10-2 and TRBJ2-7, with TRBD1 matching 8 bases. J gave up 8 bases and V 5 bases, and 8 bases lay outside the gene matches. Germline CDR1 and CDR2: WSHSY and SAAADI. The length of the CDR3 is 13 residues.

The J gene is TRBJ1-4, the V gene TRBV5-1, with 7 bases fitting TRBD1. With V trimmed by 0 bases and J by 6 bases, 2 bases remained unmatched. Germline V gene data show CDR1 as SGHRS and CDR2 as YFSETQ. This CDR3 comprises 14 residues. The CDR3 protein is CASSLDRGYEKLFF. CDR3 coding DNA: TGCGCCAGCAGCTTGGACAGGGGATATGAAAAACTGTTTTTT.

The rearrangement links TRBV29-1 to TRBJ2-1, with 13 bases that match TRBD2. This CDR3 region has 16 residues. V was clipped by 6 bases and J by 5 bases; unmatched bases: 10. Germline V gene lookup returns CDR1 SQVTM and CDR2 ANQGSEA. Here the CDR3 DNA reads TGCAGCGTCCGTCGGACTAGCGGGAGAGGAGACAATGAGCAGTTCTTC. Protein sequence: CSVRRTSGRGDNEQFF.

This chain joins TRBV5-4 and TRBJ2-5; 8 nucleotides line up with TRBD1. With V trimmed by 2 bases and J by 5 bases, 5 bases remained unmatched. Germline CDR1 and CDR2: SGHNT and YYREEE (reference sequence). The CDR3 loop spans 14 amino acids. The CDR3 nucleotides read TGTGCCAGCAGCTTTAGGACAGGGAGGGAGACCCAGTACTTC. Protein: CASSFRTGRETQYF.

The chain is built from TRBV6-5 and TRBJ1-1; TRBD1 aligns across 11 bases. The V gene end was trimmed by 7 bases and the J gene end by 8 bases; junction bases not matched to a gene: 6. This CDR3 is built from 13 residues. CDR1 is MNHEY and CDR2 is SVGAGI in the germline V gene. DNA of the CDR3: TGTGCCAGCACCGGGACAGGGGGTTCAGAAGCTTTCTTT. Encoded protein: CASTGTGGSEAFF.

This clone was found once. This chain connects TRBV5-1 to TRBJ2-3; 8 bases agree with TRBD1. The CDR3 runs 16 residues. Germline V gene data show CDR1 as SGHRS and CDR2 as YFSETQ. The junction had 6 bases not matched to a gene; V was cut back by 3 bases and J by 0 bases. For the CDR3, the DNA is TGCGCCAGCAGCTCTTCGGACAGGGCTAGCACAGATACGCAGTATTTT. This encodes CASSSSDRASTDTQYF.

The chain recombines TRBV2 with TRBJ1-4; no clear D gene. Germline loops: CDR1 SNHLY, CDR2 FYNNEI. Trimming took off 3 bases at V and 0 bases at J, with 14 bases between the two ends. The CDR3 runs to 17 residues. CDR3 protein: CASSDQDLRATNEKLFF. The CDR3 nucleotides are TGTGCCAGCAGTGATCAGGACTTGAGGGCAACTAATGAAAAACTGTTTTTT.

The chain is built from TRBV27 and TRBJ2-7; possibly TRBD1 for D (6 bases). The germline gives CDR1 MNHEY, CDR2 SMNVEV (reference sequence). V lost 6 bases and J lost 5, with 8 bases in between. This CDR3 is 11 amino acids long. This chain's CDR3 is CASRQGHEQYF. For the CDR3, the DNA is TGTGCCAGCAGACAGGGTCACGAGCAGTACTTC.

The chain joins TRBV30 to TRBJ2-7; 7 nucleotides agree with TRBD2. The CDR3 covers 13 residues. The germline gives CDR1 GTSNPN, CDR2 SVGIG (reference sequence). V shed 8 bases, J shed 0 bases, and the junction held 7 bases outside the gene matches. The CDR3 spells CALGLLSSYEQYF. The CDR3 nucleotides read TGTGCCCTGGGACTACTAAGCTCCTACGAGCAGTACTTC. The full variable domain, its missing parts supplied by reference TRBV30 and TRBJ2-7, is SQTIHQWPATLVQPVGSPLSLECTVEGTSNPNLYWYRQAAGRGLQLLFYSVGIGQISSEVPQNLSASRPQDRQFILSSKKLLLSDSGFYLCALGLLSSYEQYFGPGTRLTVT.

The gene calls are TRBV4-1 and TRBJ1-1; TRBD1 is a possible D gene (5 bases). The V end was cut by 4 bases, the J end by 5 bases, with 14 bases between. The CDR3 covers 14 residues. CDR1 and CDR2 from the germline V gene are MGHRA and YSYEKL. CDR3 residues: CASSLGGGSTEAFF. CDR3 sequence (DNA): TGCGCCAGCAGCCTCGGGGGTGGGAGTACTGAAGCTTTCTTT.

This clone came up a few times. This rearrangement joins TRBV7-6 to TRBJ1-3; D gene uncertain. Between the trimmed V and J ends, which lost 5 bases and 0 bases, there was a span of 14 bases. Germline loops: CDR1 SGHVS, CDR2 FNYEAQ. The CDR3 totals 16 residues. In nucleotides, the CDR3 is TGTGCCAGCAGCCATCCTGGACTTCTCTCTGGAAACACCATATATTTT. The encoded protein is CASSHPGLLSGNTIYF.

This sequence joins TRBV30 and TRBJ1-6, with D hard to call. V lost 0 bases to trimming and J lost 10 bases, with 19 bases between them. CDR1 GTSNPN and CDR2 SVGIG come from the germline V gene (reference sequence). The CDR3 contains 16 residues. The CDR3 loop is CAWSVRLSTGISPLHF. The CDR3 bases are TGTGCCTGGAGTGTACGTCTTTCGACGGGAATATCACCCCTCCACTTT.

The CDR3 nucleotides read TGTGCCAGCAGAGGTTTGGCGGGGTCAAGGGAAAAACTGTTTTTT. Translated: CASRGLAGSREKLFF. V and J are TRBV2 and TRBJ1-4; D gene uncertain. This CDR3 region has 15 residues. The V gene's germline CDR1 is SNHLY and CDR2 FYNNEI. V was pared by 6 bases and J by 8 bases, with 19 bases between. Combining the CDR3 with reference TRBV2 and TRBJ1-4 gives the whole variable domain EPEVTQTPSHQVTQMGQEVILRCVPISNHLYFYWYRQILGQKVEFLVSFYNNEISEKSEIFDDQFSVERPDGSNFTLKIRSTKLEDSAMYFCASRGLAGSREKLFFGSGTQLSVL.

V gene TRBV9 combines with J gene TRBJ1-5; D may be TRBD1 (6 bases). Looked up from germline, CDR1 is SGDLS and CDR2 is YYNGEE. The CDR3 has 15 amino acids. The ends were cut back, 4 bases at V and 6 bases at J, with 17 bases in the middle. CDR3 amino acids: CASSPTGNPSQPQHF. CDR3 coding DNA: TGTGCCAGCAGCCCTACAGGGAACCCCAGTCAGCCCCAGCATTTT. The whole variable domain, remainder taken from reference TRBV9 and TRBJ1-5, is DSGVTQTPKHLITATGQRVTLRCSPRSGDLSVYWYQQSLDQGLQFLIQYYNGEERAKGNILERFSAQQFPDLHSELNLSSLELGDSALYFCASSPTGNPSQPQHFGDGTRLSIL.

The chain couples TRBV5-8 to TRBJ1-6, with D tentatively TRBD1 (5 bases). Trimming shortened V by 0 bases and J by 8 bases, and 9 bases separated the two germline ends. The CDR3 consists of 14 residues. In germline, CDR1 is SGHTS, CDR2 YDEGEE. CDR3 in amino acids: CASSLGQIDSPLHF. The DNA for the CDR3 is TGTGCCAGCAGCTTGGGACAGATTGATTCACCCCTCCACTTT. Full variable domain (outside the CDR3, taken from reference TRBV5-8 and TRBJ1-6): EAGVTQSPTHLIKTRGQQATLRCSPISGHTSVYWYQQALGLGLQFLLWYDEGEERNRGNFPPRFSGRQFPNYSSELNVNALELEDSALYLCASSLGQIDSPLHFGNGTRLTVT.